This T cell receptor beta chain was sequenced for a study of T-cell reconstitution after alpha-beta-depleted transplantation in children. During its preparation, the TCRbeta library received unique molecular identifiers. TCRdb reprocessed the PCR reads via MiXCR and lists one record per CDR3 protein. The sample yields 200,000 to 250,000 distinct CDR3 sequences, approximately 10% seen once. Germline CDR1 reads MNHNS; CDR2 reads SASEGT. With 6 bases clipped from V and 1 base from J, the junction kept 2 bases outside the gene matches. The CDR3 sequence is 14 residues long. This clonotype was obtained from a human donor who donated a stem cell graft to a child with acute lymphoblastic leukemia. The sample was PBMCs from the stem cell graft donor, taken from the stem cell graft. The chain employs TRBV6-1 and TRBJ2-3; 9 positions agree with TRBD2. The CDR3 DNA reads as TGTGCCAGCAGCCAGCGGGGGGGCACAGATACGCAGTATTTT. Translation: CASSQRGGTDTQYF.